Below, 31 T cell receptor beta chains from the same sample are listed, as sequenced in a study of blood T cell repertoires in COVID-19. This table comes from immunoSEQ multiplex PCR, and its TCRdb copy is limited to in-frame clones, with some not included. The table includes around 250,000 clones, around 90% detected once. What was sequenced was peripheral blood. All receptors come from a human donor in a cohort sampled during active COVID-19.

The V call is TRBV12-3 or TRBV12-4, the J call TRBJ1-2; perhaps TRBD1 as D (5 bases). Deletions cut 4 bases from V and 2 bases from J, with 8 bases between. CDR3 size: 13 residues. Here the CDR3 reads CASSSDTNYGYTF. CDR3 in DNA: TGTGCCAGCAGTTCGGACACGAACTATGGCTACACCTTC.

The chain couples TRBV18 to TRBJ2-7, with TRBD1 identical over 7 bases. Germline V gives CDR1 KGHSH, CDR2 LQKENI. V was clipped by 5 bases and J by 3 bases; unmatched bases: 7. The CDR3 has 14 residues. Written as DNA, the CDR3 is TGTGCCAGCTCAGCGGCCTCAGGGGGCTACGAGCAGTACTTC. Its protein product is CASSAASGGYEQYF.

In its sample, this clone was seen once. The chain links TRBV3-1 (or the pseudogene TRBV3-2) to TRBJ1-1; D ambiguous. CDR1 and CDR2 from the germline V gene are LGHDT and YNNKEL (reference sequence). V was pared by 5 bases and J by 2 bases, with 21 bases between. CDR3 length: 17 residues. The CDR3 DNA reads as TGTGCCAGCAGCTCCCGTTCCGGGGAGATCGGAAACACTGAAGCTTTCTTT. It translates to CASSSRSGEIGNTEAFF.

This chain joins TRBV6-5 and TRBJ1-3; weak D call: TRBD1 (5 bases). This CDR3 contains 14 residues. Between the trimmed V and J ends, which lost 6 bases and 0 bases, there was a span of 9 bases. Per germline, CDR1 MNHEY and CDR2 SVGAGI. The CDR3 reads CASSSGISGNTIYF. Here the CDR3 DNA reads TGTGCCAGCAGCTCAGGGATCTCTGGAAACACCATATATTTT.

This chain uses TRBV6-6 with TRBJ1-5; the D is unclear. Trimming left V 0 bases short and J 6 bases short, with 12 bases between. The CDR3 is 15 amino acids. The germline gives CDR1 MNHNY, CDR2 SVGAGI (reference sequence). The CDR3 nucleotides are TGTGCCAGCAGTTACTCGACGGGGAGTAGTCAGCCCCAGCATTTT. Protein sequence: CASSYSTGSSQPQHF.

As to this clone: A junction boundary mismatches the germline segment, possibly from a read error. The chain uses TRBV11-2 and TRBJ2-7, with a possible D match to TRBD2 (6 bases). The CDR3 loop spans 14 amino acids. Germline assignment: CDR1 SGHAT and CDR2 FQNNGV. DNA of the CDR3: TGTGCCAGCAGCTTAGATCGGGACTCCCACGAGCAGTACTTC. Encoded protein: CASSLDRDSHEQYF.

The rearrangement uses TRBV2 and TRBJ1-2; 7 nucleotides line up with TRBD1. From germline, CDR1 is SNHLY and CDR2 FYNNEI. V trimming: 1 base; J trimming: 14 bases; junction bases outside the gene matches: 13. The CDR3 has 14 residues. The CDR3: CASSEVIGQGDWTF. The CDR3 DNA follows: TGTGCCAGCAGTGAAGTAATTGGGCAGGGGGATTGGACCTTC.

On this clone itself: The sample has other DNA sequences that encode this CDR3 too. The chain links TRBV12-3 or TRBV12-4 to TRBJ1-2, with unresolved D. V gave up 1 base and J gave up 8 bases, with 5 bases separating them. The CDR3 is 11 residues long. Here the CDR3 reads CASSLGAGYTF. Here the CDR3 DNA reads TGTGCCAGCAGTTTAGGGGCGGGCTACACCTTC.

This rearrangement joins TRBV28 to TRBJ2-5; D is perhaps TRBD1 (5 bases). The germline CDR1 and CDR2 sequences are MDHEN and SYDVKM. With 10 bases removed from V and 1 base from J, the gap between germline ends came to 16 bases. The CDR3 totals 14 residues. CDR3 coding DNA: TGTGCCATCCAGGACAATGTGGTCCAAGAGACCCAGTACTTC. Translating it yields CAIQDNVVQETQYF.

V gene TRBV6-2 or TRBV6-3 combines with J gene TRBJ1-1; D perhaps matches TRBD1 (6 bases). In germline, CDR1 is MNHEY, CDR2 SVGEGT. V dropped 2 bases and J dropped 3 bases, with 16 bases sitting between them. The CDR3 extends over 16 amino acids. The CDR3: CASSYANVGQYTEAFF. Written as DNA, the CDR3 is TGTGCCAGCAGTTACGCAAATGTAGGACAGTACACTGAAGCTTTCTTT.

The chain uses TRBV15 and TRBJ1-3; no clear D gene. Germline V CDR1 and CDR2: LNHNV, YYDKDF (reference sequence). The CDR3 contains 13 residues. V was clipped by 1 base and J by 7 bases, with 8 bases between them. The CDR3 is CATSRVRRNTIYF. The CDR3 DNA sequence: TGTGCCACCAGCAGAGTTAGGAGGAACACCATATATTTT. Using reference TRBV15 and TRBJ1-3 for the parts outside the CDR3, the full variable domain is DAMVIQNPRYQVTQFGKPVTLSCSQTLNHNVMYWYQQKSSQAPKLLFHYYDKDFNNEADTPDNFQSRRPNTSFCFLDIRSPGLGDTAMYLCATSRVRRNTIYFGEGSWLTVV.

This clone occurred once. The genes are TRBV4-1 and TRBJ2-3, with D tentatively TRBD1 (6 bases). This CDR3 spans 15 amino acids. From germline, CDR1 is MGHRA and CDR2 YSYEKL. V lost 1 base and J lost 7, with 15 bases in between. The CDR3 is CASSQVRTARNTQYF. In DNA form, the CDR3 reads TGCGCCAGCAGCCAAGTTCGGACAGCCCGTAATACGCAGTATTTT.

This clone was recorded once. J is TRBJ2-5 and V is TRBV7-3; D is ambiguous. The CDR3 is 13 amino acids. Trimming took 3 bases from V and 3 from J, leaving 8 bases between them. Per germline, CDR1 SGHTA and CDR2 FQGTGA. This chain's CDR3 is CASSFGAKETQYF. CDR3 DNA sequence: TGTGCCAGCAGCTTCGGAGCTAAAGAGACCCAGTACTTC.

V usage is TRBV7-2 and J usage is TRBJ2-7; 12 nucleotides match TRBD1. With 3 bases clipped from V and 6 bases from J, the junction kept 6 bases outside the gene matches. The CDR3 has 15 residues. Germline CDR1 and CDR2: SGHTA and FQGNSA. CDR3 nucleotides: TGTGCCAGCAGCTTTGTTGGGACAGGGGGCGGCGAGCAGTACTTC. This encodes CASSFVGTGGGEQYF.

This clone occurred a few times. V and J are TRBV5-4 and TRBJ2-1; 10 nucleotides align to TRBD2. CDR3 length equals 19 residues. In germline, CDR1 is SGHNT, CDR2 YYREEE (reference sequence). Trimming removed 4 bases from V and 0 bases from J; junction bases left unmatched: 13. The CDR3 nucleotides read TGTGCCAGCAGCGTTCTAACTAGCGGGAAATTTAGCTCCTACAATGAGCAGTTCTTC. The encoded protein is CASSVLTSGKFSSYNEQFF.

The chain carries TRBV5-4 and TRBJ2-1, with 7 positions matching TRBD1. The CDR3 runs to 15 residues. The germline gives CDR1 SGHNT, CDR2 YYREEE (reference sequence). Trimming cost V 5 bases and J 2 bases; bases outside gene matches: 7. CDR3: CASSPPGQTYNEQFF. CDR3 DNA sequence: TGTGCCAGCAGTCCTCCGGGACAGACCTACAATGAGCAGTTCTTC.

The chain carries TRBV4-2 and TRBJ2-7, with 9 bases matching TRBD2. The CDR3 consists of 17 residues. The trim removed 4 bases at V and 2 bases at J, leaving 12 bases unmatched. Per germline, CDR1 LGHNA and CDR2 YNFKEQ. The DNA of the CDR3 is TGTGCCAGCAGCCCCAGGGCCGGTAGCGGGGGCCCCTACGAGCAGTACTTC. Its protein is CASSPRAGSGGPYEQYF.

A single count supports this clone. The gene calls are TRBV9 and TRBJ2-3, with TRBD2 matching 10 bases. The V segment lost 0 bases and the J segment 4 bases; nucleotides outside the gene matches: 17. The germline CDR1 and CDR2 sequences are SGDLS and YYNGEE. The CDR3 is 20 residues long. CDR3 bases: TGTGCCAGCAGCGTAGCTCCCACTAGCGGGGAGGGACTCAATCCAGATACGCAGTATTTT. This codes for CASSVAPTSGEGLNPDTQYF.

This chain uses TRBV9 with TRBJ2-5; 7 bases fit TRBD2. Per the germline V gene, CDR1 is SGDLS and CDR2 is YYNGEE. CDR3 length: 14 residues. Unmatched junction bases numbered 3, after V lost 0 bases and J lost 4 bases. DNA of the CDR3: TGTGCCAGCAGCGTAGTGGCGGGGGTAGAGACCCAGTACTTC. Its protein product is CASSVVAGVETQYF.

The genes are TRBV5-5 and TRBJ1-1; no clear D gene. The germline V and J ends were trimmed by 4 bases and 0 bases, with 19 bases remaining between them. Germline lookup yields CDR1 SGHKS and CDR2 YYEKEE (reference sequence). CDR3 size: 17 residues. CDR3 sequence (DNA): TGTGCCAGCAGCCCCAAAATCGGGTCGAATTTGAACACTGAAGCTTTCTTT. It codes for CASSPKIGSNLNTEAFF.

The chain links TRBV7-8 to TRBJ2-7, with 8 nucleotides matching TRBD1. Germline V gene sequence: CDR1 SGHVS, CDR2 FQNEAQ. Germline trimming cut 4 bases from V and 6 bases from J; bases unmatched to any gene: 8. The CDR3 totals 14 residues. CDR3 DNA: TGTGCCAGCAGCTCTACCGGACAGGGCCGCGAGCAGTACTTC. Translating gives CASSSTGQGREQYF. The full variable domain, rest sourced from reference TRBV7-8 and TRBJ2-7, is GAGVSQSPRYKVAKRGQDVALRCDPISGHVSLFWYQQALGQGPEFLTYFQNEAQLDKSGLPSDRFFAERPEGSVSTLKIQRTQQEDSAVYLCASSSTGQGREQYFGPGTRLTVT.

The genes are TRBV20-1 and TRBJ1-1; D not resolved. Germline-derived CDR1 and CDR2 are DFQATT and SNEGSKA (reference sequence). This CDR3 is built from 10 residues. The CDR3 protein is CSDKNTEAFF. As DNA, the CDR3 is TGCTCAGACAAGAACACTGAAGCTTTCTTT.

This clone has just one count. This chain uses TRBV5-4 with TRBJ2-7, with 12 bases that match TRBD2. The ends lost 0 bases at V and 7 bases at J; junction bases unmatched: 5. Germline CDR1 and CDR2: SGHNT and YYREEE (reference sequence). The CDR3 covers 15 residues. CDR3 region: CASSLGLAGEGEQYF. DNA of the CDR3: TGTGCCAGCAGCTTGGGACTAGCGGGAGAGGGGGAGCAGTACTTC.

The chain carries TRBV27 and TRBJ2-5; D gene ambiguous. Germline CDR1 is MNHEY and CDR2 is SMNVEV (reference sequence). The V end was cut by 7 bases, the J end by 4 bases, with 22 bases between. The CDR3 sequence is 16 residues long. The CDR3 spells CASTPTALSVPETQYF. The CDR3 nucleotides are TGTGCCAGCACCCCCACGGCACTATCAGTCCCAGAGACCCAGTACTTC.

The V call is TRBV30, the J call TRBJ2-7; 10 bases are shared with TRBD1. V shed 0 bases, J shed 6 bases, and the junction held 5 bases outside the gene matches. CDR3 length: 14 residues. Per germline, CDR1 GTSNPN and CDR2 SVGIG (reference sequence). The CDR3 sequence: CAWSVLGTGVEQYF. The DNA of the CDR3 is TGTGCCTGGAGTGTACTAGGGACAGGGGTCGAGCAGTACTTC.

The chain uses TRBV4-3 and TRBJ1-6; TRBD1 matches at 9 bases. The ends lost 1 base at V and 7 bases at J; junction bases unmatched: 5. Germline-derived CDR1 and CDR2 are LGHNA and YSLEER. The CDR3 sequence is 16 residues long. The CDR3 here is CASSQVVGTGNSPLHF. The CDR3 nucleotides are TGCGCCAGCAGCCAAGTGGTGGGGACAGGGAATTCACCCCTCCACTTT.

The CDR3 loop is CASSPHTGGFSTEAFF. CDR3 nucleotide sequence: TGTGCCAGTAGTCCTCATACAGGTGGTTTTAGCACTGAAGCTTTCTTT. J is TRBJ1-1 and V is TRBV19; a weak D match, TRBD1 (5 bases). CDR1 LNHDA and CDR2 SQIVND come from the germline V gene (reference sequence). The CDR3 is made up of 16 amino acids. V lost 5 bases to trimming and J lost 4 bases, with 20 bases between them.

V usage is TRBV27 and J usage is TRBJ2-3, with 9 positions matching TRBD2. CDR1 is MNHEY, CDR2 SMNVEV, per germline (reference sequence). The CDR3 consists of 16 residues. Trimming took 6 bases from V and 7 from J; bases not matched to a gene: 14. CDR3 DNA: TGTGCCAGCAGGGTAGGGGCGGGAGGGCTTGTCAATACGCAGTATTTT. Encoded protein: CASRVGAGGLVNTQYF.

The V and J genes are TRBV28 and TRBJ1-1, with TRBD1 matching over 7 bases. The V and J ends lost 2 bases and 9 bases, in that order; junction bases with no gene match: 12. Germline lookup yields CDR1 MDHEN and CDR2 SYDVKM. The CDR3 extends over 15 amino acids. The CDR3 protein is CASSLTAGGVWKAFF. The CDR3 DNA reads TGTGCCAGCAGTTTAACCGCAGGGGGAGTGTGGAAAGCTTTCTTT.

This clone came up many times. The chain couples TRBV29-1 to TRBJ1-1; possible D gene TRBD1, 5 bases. V lost 6 bases and J lost 5, with 13 bases in between. Germline CDR1 and CDR2: SQVTM and ANQGSEA. The CDR3 is 12 residues long. CDR3 in amino acids: CSVSGEGTEAFF. The CDR3 nucleotides are TGCAGCGTCTCCGGGGAGGGGACTGAAGCTTTCTTT.

This chain joins TRBV28 and TRBJ2-7; possible D gene TRBD1, 5 bases. The V end lost 2 bases, the J end lost 3 bases, and 11 bases lay between the germline ends. Germline V lookup: CDR1 MDHEN, CDR2 SYDVKM. This CDR3 region has 14 residues. CDR3 coding DNA: TGTGCCAGCAGTTTAGATACAGGTTTCTACGAGCAGTACTTC. Translation gives CASSLDTGFYEQYF.